What follows is one T cell receptor beta chain and its context. A second roughly 6 to 11 cycle PCR used barcoded and J-beta primers. TCRdb processed the 5' RACE reads anew with MiXCR; each CDR3 protein has one entry. The table lists approximately 2,000,000 distinct CDR3 sequences, about two fifths of them singletons. The CDR3 has 14 amino acids. Germline V gene sequence: CDR1 SGHTA, CDR2 FQGNSA. Trimming at V came to 5 bases and at J to 6 bases, leaving 4 bases not matched to a gene. The data belong to a study of blood T cells in healthy people across ages. V and J are TRBV7-2 and TRBJ2-5, with 12 bases identical to TRBD2. Sequencing was done on a sample of blood. The clonotype comes from a human donor in good health. The CDR3 bases are TGTGCCAGCAGCATGACTAGCGGGGGCCAGACCCAGTACTTC. Amino acid sequence: CASSMTSGGQTQYF.